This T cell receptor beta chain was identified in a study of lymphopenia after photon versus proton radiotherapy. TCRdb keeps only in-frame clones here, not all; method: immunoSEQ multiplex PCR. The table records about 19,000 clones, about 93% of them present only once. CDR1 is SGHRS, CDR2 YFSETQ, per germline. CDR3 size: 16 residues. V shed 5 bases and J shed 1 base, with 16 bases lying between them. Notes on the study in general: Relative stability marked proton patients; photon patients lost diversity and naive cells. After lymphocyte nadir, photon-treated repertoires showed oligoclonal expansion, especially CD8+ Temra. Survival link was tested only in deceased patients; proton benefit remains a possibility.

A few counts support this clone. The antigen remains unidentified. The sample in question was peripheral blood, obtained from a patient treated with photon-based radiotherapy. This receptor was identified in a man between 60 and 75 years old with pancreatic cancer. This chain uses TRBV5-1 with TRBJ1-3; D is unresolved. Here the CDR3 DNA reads TGCGCCAGCAGTTGGGAAGGCGGCCCTTCTGGAAACACCATATATTTT. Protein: CASSWEGGPSGNTIYF.